This T cell receptor beta chain was sequenced during a study of T cells after yellow fever vaccination. Study-wide results and caveats: Abundant clonotypes from the bulk population could get into FACS-sorted repertoires as contaminants. Compared with primary, the secondary response was weaker and peaked at day 5, not 15. Among all clonotypes, a small share was observed in both CD4 and CD8 compartments.

TCRdb passed the 5' RACE reads through MiXCR, listing each CDR3 protein once. The sample lists 620,000 or so distinct CDR3 sequences, approximately 16% occurring once. For this clonotype: Its specificity is not known.

Deletions cut 6 bases from V and 2 bases from J, with 16 bases between. The CDR3 loop spans 14 amino acids. In germline, CDR1 is DFQATT, CDR2 SNEGSKA (reference sequence). The TCR was taken from a young man who received the YFV17D yellow fever vaccine. The chain links TRBV20-1 to TRBJ1-2; D unclear. The sequences come from PBMCs, collected roughly 5 days after the first yellow fever vaccination. CDR3 bases: TGCAGTGCATTGACATCACTGGGCAACTATGGCTACACCTTC. Encoded protein: CSALTSLGNYGYTF.